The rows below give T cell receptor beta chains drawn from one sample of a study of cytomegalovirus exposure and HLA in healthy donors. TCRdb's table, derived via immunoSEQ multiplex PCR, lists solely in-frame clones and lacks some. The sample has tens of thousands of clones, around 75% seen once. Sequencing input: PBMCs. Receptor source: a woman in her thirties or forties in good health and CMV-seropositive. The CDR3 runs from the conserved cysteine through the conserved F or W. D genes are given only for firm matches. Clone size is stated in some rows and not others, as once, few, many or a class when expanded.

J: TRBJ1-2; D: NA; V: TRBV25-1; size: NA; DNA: TGTGCCAGCAGTGAGGGGGGTCCTAGCTATGGCTACACCTTC; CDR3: CASSEGGPSYGYTF
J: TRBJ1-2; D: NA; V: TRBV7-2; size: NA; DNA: TGTGCCAGCAGCTTAGGGGCGCCTGGCTACACCTTC; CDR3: CASSLGAPGYTF
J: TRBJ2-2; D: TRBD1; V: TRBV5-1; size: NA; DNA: TGCGCCAGCAGCCCGGACAGGGCCTCGAACACCGGGGAGCTGTTTTTT; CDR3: CASSPDRASNTGELFF
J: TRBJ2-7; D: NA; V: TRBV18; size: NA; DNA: TGTGCCAGCTCACTCCGGACAGTGACGGGGGAGCAGTACTTC; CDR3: CASSLRTVTGEQYF
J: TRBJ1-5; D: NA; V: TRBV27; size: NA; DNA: TGTGCCAGCAGTTTAGCATCGTTCCTGTCCCCGCGGGTAAGCAATCAGCCCCAGCATTTT; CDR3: CASSLASFLSPRVSNQPQHF
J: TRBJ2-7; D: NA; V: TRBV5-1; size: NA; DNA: TGCGCCAGCTCAAAAGATACGGGGGCCTACGAGCAGTACTTC; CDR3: CASSKDTGAYEQYF
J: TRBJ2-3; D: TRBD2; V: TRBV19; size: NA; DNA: TGTGCCAGTAGTATAGAGGGACTAGGCGCAGATACGCAGTATTTT; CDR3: CASSIEGLGADTQYF
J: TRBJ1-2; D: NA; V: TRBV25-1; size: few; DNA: TGTGCCAGCAGTGATCAGGGCAGTAACTATGGCTACACCTTC; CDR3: CASSDQGSNYGYTF
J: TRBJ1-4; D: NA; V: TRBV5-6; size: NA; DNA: TGTGCCAGCAGCTTTGGCGGAAATGAAAAACTGTTTTTT; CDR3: CASSFGGNEKLFF
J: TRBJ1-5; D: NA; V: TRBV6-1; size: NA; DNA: TGTGCCAGCAGCGCCAGGGGTATGTTGGAGCCCCAGCATTTT; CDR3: CASSARGMLEPQHF
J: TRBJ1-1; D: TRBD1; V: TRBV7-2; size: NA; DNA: TGTGCCAGCAGCACCCGACAGGGGGGTTTGAACACTGAAGCTTTCTTT; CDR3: CASSTRQGGLNTEAFF
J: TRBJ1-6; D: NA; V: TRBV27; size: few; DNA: TGTGCCAGCAGTTTATGGGGGCCGACTTCCAATTCACCCCTCCACTTT; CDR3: CASSLWGPTSNSPLHF
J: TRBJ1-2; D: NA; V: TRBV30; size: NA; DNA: TGTGCCTGGAGGGGACACCTCGTTTACTATGGCTACACCTTC; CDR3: CAWRGHLVYYGYTF
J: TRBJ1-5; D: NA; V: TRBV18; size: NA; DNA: TGTGCCAGCTCACCAAGCGGGGAAAATCAGCCCCAGCATTTT; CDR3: CASSPSGENQPQHF
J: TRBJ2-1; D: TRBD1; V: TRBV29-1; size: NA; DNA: TGCAGCGGCCTACAGGGGGAAGGGAATGAGCAGTTCTTC; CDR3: CSGLQGEGNEQFF
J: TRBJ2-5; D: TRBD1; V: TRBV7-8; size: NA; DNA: TGTGCCAGCAGCACATACAGGGGGGAGACCCAGTACTTC; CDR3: CASSTYRGETQYF
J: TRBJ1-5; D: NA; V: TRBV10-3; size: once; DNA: TGTGCCATCAGTGAGTCCGGGGGGGGGAGGCAGCCCCAGCATTTT; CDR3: CAISESGGGRQPQHF
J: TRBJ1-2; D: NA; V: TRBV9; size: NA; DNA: TGTGCCAGCAGCGTAGCCCCCCGGTCTGGCTACACCTTC; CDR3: CASSVAPRSGYTF
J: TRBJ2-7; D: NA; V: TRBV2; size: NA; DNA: TGTGCCGAAGGGGAGGGGGTTGAGCAGTACTTC; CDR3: CAEGEGVEQYF
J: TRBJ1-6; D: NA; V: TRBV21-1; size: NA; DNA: TGTGCCAGCAGCAACGAATTTGGCCACTCACCCCTCCACTTT; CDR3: CASSNEFGHSPLHF
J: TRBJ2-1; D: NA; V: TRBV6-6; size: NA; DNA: TGTGCCAGCATCGAAACCGTACACCCTCTTCCGAATGAGCAGTTCTTC; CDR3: CASIETVHPLPNEQFF
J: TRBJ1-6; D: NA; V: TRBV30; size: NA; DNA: TGTGCCTGCGCCCCTGGAGCAGCTTCACCCCTCCACTTT; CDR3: CACAPGAASPLHF
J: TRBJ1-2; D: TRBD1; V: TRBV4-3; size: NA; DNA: TGCGCCAGCAGCCAAGATAGGATAGGACAGGGGGCGGGCTATGGCTACACCTTC; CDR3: CASSQDRIGQGAGYGYTF
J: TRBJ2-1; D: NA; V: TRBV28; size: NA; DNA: TGTGCCACAAGGACTGCTCGGTATGAGCAGTTCTTC; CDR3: CATRTARYEQFF
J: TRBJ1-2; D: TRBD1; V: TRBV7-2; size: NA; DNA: TGTGCCAGCAGCTTCCTGGGTACAGGGGGCCGGTCGAATGGCTACACCTTC; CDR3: CASSFLGTGGRSNGYTF
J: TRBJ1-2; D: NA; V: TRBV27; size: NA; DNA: TGTGCCAGCAGGGGGAGGGGGGGTAGTGGCTACACCTTC; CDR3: CASRGRGGSGYTF
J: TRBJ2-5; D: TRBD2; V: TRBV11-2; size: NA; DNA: TGTGCCAGCAGCTTAGATCTCGGACTAGCGGGAGAAGAGACCCAGTACTTC; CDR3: CASSLDLGLAGEETQYF
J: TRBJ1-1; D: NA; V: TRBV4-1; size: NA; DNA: TGCGCCAGCAGCCAAGGGGGCGGGGGAGTGAACACTGAAGCTTTCTTT; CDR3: CASSQGGGGVNTEAFF
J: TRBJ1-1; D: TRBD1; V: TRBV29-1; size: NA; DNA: TGCAGCGGGTGGGACAGGCGGAACACTGAAGCTTTCTTT; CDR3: CSGWDRRNTEAFF
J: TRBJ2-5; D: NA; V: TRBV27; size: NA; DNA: TGTGCCAGCAGAAGGACATTACAAGAGACCCAGTACTTC; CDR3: CASRRTLQETQYF